The rows below give T cell receptor beta chains drawn from one sample of a study of T-cell memory formation after mild COVID-19. TCRdb redid the calling of the 5' RACE reads with MiXCR, one entry per CDR3 protein. The sample includes under 300,000 distinct CDR3 sequences, 16% of them seen just once. The source material was PBMCs or a T cell subset sorted from them (not recorded which). These receptors were obtained from a man in his late teens or twenties who had mild COVID-19 (a few samples of this study predate the infection). Cell type and time point are not known. Each CDR3 is given with its conserved first and last residue. The D gene is left open where the match is weak. Clone size appears in some rows only: once, few, many, or a class for an expanded clone.

>TRBJ2-2|TRBV9|-|-
CASSDETSGELFF
TGTGCCAGCAGTGACGAGACATCCGGGGAGCTGTTTTTT
>TRBJ1-2|TRBV12-5|-|-
CASGLVVGGGNYGYTF
TGTGCTAGTGGTTTGGTAGTCGGGGGGGGGAACTATGGCTACACCTTC
>TRBJ1-2|TRBV4-1|many|-
CASSQGLGGNGYTF
TGCGCCAGCAGCCAAGGGTTGGGGGGAAATGGCTACACCTTC
>TRBJ2-3|TRBV6-5|few|TRBD1
CASSAEGAGDTQYF
TGTGCCAGCAGCGCCGAGGGGGCAGGGGATACGCAGTATTTT
>TRBJ1-1|TRBV19|-|-
CASSTIYLGTEAFF
TGTGCCAGTAGCACCATATACCTGGGGACTGAAGCTTTCTTT
>TRBJ2-5|TRBV7-6|-|-
CASGRFEETQYF
TGTGCCAGCGGTCGTTTTGAAGAGACCCAGTACTTC
>TRBJ1-3|TRBV4-3|-|-
CASSQGPGLVGNTIYF
TGCGCCAGCAGCCAAGGTCCAGGGCTCGTTGGAAACACCATATATTTT
>TRBJ2-5|TRBV20-1|-|-
CSPWGETQYF
TGCAGTCCATGGGGAGAGACCCAGTACTTC
>TRBJ1-4|TRBV9|-|-
CASSPGGGTNEKLFF
TGTGCCAGCAGCCCTGGGGGGGGAACTAATGAAAAACTGTTTTTT
>TRBJ2-1|TRBV7-2|few|TRBD2
CASSPGTGGGNEQFF
TGTGCCAGCAGCCCCGGGACCGGCGGGGGTAATGAGCAGTTCTTC
>TRBJ2-1|TRBV13|few|-
CASSLGGGASWNEQFF
TGTGCCAGCAGCTTAGGTGGGGGGGCTTCTTGGAATGAGCAGTTCTTC
>TRBJ2-3|TRBV5-1|few|TRBD2
CASSLAASGGADTQYF
TGCGCCAGCAGCTTGGCGGCTAGCGGGGGGGCAGATACGCAGTATTTT
>TRBJ1-3|TRBV6-5|few|-
CASSYSTDPSGRLKGNTIYF
TGTGCCAGCAGTTACTCGACTGACCCGAGCGGACGGCTCAAGGGAAACACCATATATTTT
>TRBJ2-3|TRBV30|-|-
CAWSPESTDTQYF
TGTGCCTGGAGTCCAGAGAGCACAGATACGCAGTATTTT
>TRBJ2-7|TRBV6-5|few|-
CASSYSRGEQYF
TGTGCCAGCAGTTACTCAAGGGGCGAGCAGTACTTC
>TRBJ2-2|TRBV12-3/TRBV12-4|-|TRBD1
CASRPGQAANTGELFF
TGTGCCAGCAGACCGGGACAGGCCGCGAACACCGGGGAGCTGTTTTTT
>TRBJ1-4|TRBV11-2|few|-
CASSHPGEKLFF
TGTGCCAGCAGCCATCCTGGTGAAAAACTGTTTTTT
>TRBJ1-4|TRBV7-9|-|TRBD1
CASSSNPYGTGPYNEKLFF
TGTGCCAGCAGCTCTAACCCGTACGGGACAGGGCCTTATAATGAAAAACTGTTTTTT
>TRBJ1-2|TRBV7-9|few|-
CASSPRVGGEYGYTF
TGTGCCAGCAGCCCACGGGTGGGGGGCGAGTATGGCTACACCTTC
>TRBJ2-2|TRBV12-3/TRBV12-4|many|-
CASSGGSWAGELFF
TGTGCCAGCAGTGGTGGCTCCTGGGCCGGGGAGCTGTTTTTT
>TRBJ2-3|TRBV6-1|many|TRBD2
CASTIGLAGPTDTQYF
TGTGCCAGCACCATCGGCTTAGCGGGGCCCACAGATACGCAGTATTTT
>TRBJ1-1|TRBV4-1|-|-
CASSQDSAVNTEAFF
TGCGCCAGCAGCCAAGATAGCGCGGTGAACACTGAAGCTTTCTTT